This paragraph covers one TCR beta chain sequence. This record belongs to a study of blood T cell repertoires in COVID-19. Study-wide context: COVID-19 samples collected from the United States, Italy and Spain covered acute and convalescent phases. PBMCs, B-cell-depleted T cells, or T cells were the source of the cDNA or gDNA that made up the material.

The CDR3 consists of 13 residues. CDR1 and CDR2 from the germline V gene are MDHEN and SYDVKM. Trimming removed 3 bases at V and 5 bases at J, with 11 bases between. Study processing details: Reference gene primer amplification gave estimated nucleated cell counts. The repertoire was sequenced with immunoSEQ multiplex PCR; TCRdb's copy has only in-frame clones and lacks some. The DNA gave D and trimming, while V, J and clone size come from that table. The sample lists some 150,000 clones, approximately 85% occurring once. The clonotype was recovered from a man between 50 and 59 years old with acute or convalescent COVID-19. Sequenced material: peripheral blood. The chain joins TRBV28 to TRBJ2-7; D perhaps matches TRBD2 (5 bases). Written as DNA, the CDR3 is TGTGCCAGCAGTTTTGCGGGTTGGGACGAGCAGTACTTC. Its protein is CASSFAGWDEQYF.